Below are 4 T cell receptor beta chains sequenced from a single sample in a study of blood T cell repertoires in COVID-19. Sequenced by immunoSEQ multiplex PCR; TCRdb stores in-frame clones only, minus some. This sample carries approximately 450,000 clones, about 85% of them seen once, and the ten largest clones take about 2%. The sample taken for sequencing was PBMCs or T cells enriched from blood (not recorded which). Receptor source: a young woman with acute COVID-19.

The CDR3 spells CASSPSQGADEQFF. CDR3 nucleotide sequence: TGTGCCAGCAGCCCCTCACAGGGGGCCGATGAGCAGTTCTTC. The chain employs TRBV9 and TRBJ2-1; TRBD1 agrees at 9 bases. The CDR3 loop spans 14 amino acids. Germline V CDR1 and CDR2: SGDLS, YYNGEE. Trimming removed 4 bases from V and 8 bases from J; junction bases left unmatched: 7.

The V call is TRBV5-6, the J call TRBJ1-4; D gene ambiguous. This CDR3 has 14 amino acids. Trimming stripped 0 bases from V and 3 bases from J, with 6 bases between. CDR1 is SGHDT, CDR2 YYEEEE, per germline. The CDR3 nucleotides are TGTGCCAGCAGCTTGGGCGTCCCTAATGAAAAACTGTTTTTT. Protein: CASSLGVPNEKLFF.

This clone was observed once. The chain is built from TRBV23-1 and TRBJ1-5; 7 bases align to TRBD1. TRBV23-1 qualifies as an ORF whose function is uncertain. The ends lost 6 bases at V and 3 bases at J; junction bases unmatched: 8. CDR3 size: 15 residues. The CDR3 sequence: CASRTTGVYNQPQHF. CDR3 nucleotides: TGCGCCAGCAGAACAACAGGGGTATACAATCAGCCCCAGCATTTT.

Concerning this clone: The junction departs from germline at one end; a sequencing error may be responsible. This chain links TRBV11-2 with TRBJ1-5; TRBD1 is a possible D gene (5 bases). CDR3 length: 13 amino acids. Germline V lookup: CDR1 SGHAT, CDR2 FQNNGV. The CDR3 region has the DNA TGTGCCAGCAGCCTAGAGGGGCGTCAGCCCCAGCATTTT. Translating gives CASSLEGRQPQHF.